A selection of T cell receptor beta chains follows, all from one sample in a study of shared clonotypes between healthy human individuals. Clones were sequenced by immunoSEQ multiplex PCR, and TCRdb holds only the in-frame ones, with some missing. The sample has under 850,000 clones; just under 75% are singletons. Sequenced sample: memory CD4+ T cells sorted from blood. Every receptor here comes from a woman in her twenties or thirties in good health. CDR3s include the opening cysteine and the closing phenylalanine or tryptophan. The D gene is left open where the match is weak. Clone size is shown for a subset of rows, as once, few, many or a class of expanded clone.

J gene	V gene	clone size	D gene	CDR3 DNA	CDR3 protein
TRBJ2-5	TRBV14	-	-	TGTGCCAGCAGCCAAGTCGGCACTACGGGGGAGACCCAGTACTTC	CASSQVGTTGETQYF
TRBJ2-1	TRBV7-8	few	TRBD2	TGTGCCAGCAGCTTAGTAGCGGGAGCACGCGATGAGCAGTTCTTC	CASSLVAGARDEQFF
TRBJ2-2	TRBV28	-	-	TGTGCCAGCAGTCCCTTTGGACAGAACACCGGGGAGCTGTTTTTT	CASSPFGQNTGELFF
TRBJ1-5	TRBV4-1	many	-	TGCGCCAGCAGCCAAGATCAAGGGAATCAGCCCCAGCATTTT	CASSQDQGNQPQHF
TRBJ2-7	TRBV6-1	-	-	TGTGCCAGCAGACAAGGCAGTTCCAGCTCCTACGAGCAGTACTTC	CASRQGSSSSYEQYF
TRBJ1-1	TRBV28	-	TRBD1	TGTGCCAGCAGCTCAGGGGGACCTGAAGCTTTCTTT	CASSSGGPEAFF
TRBJ2-5	TRBV5-1	-	TRBD1	TGCGCCAGCAGTCCGACTGGGACAGAAGAGACCCAGTACTTC	CASSPTGTEETQYF
TRBJ2-3	TRBV11-3	-	-	TGTGCCAGCAGCCCCGGGCCCCAAGATACGCAGTATTTT	CASSPGPQDTQYF
TRBJ2-5	TRBV4-1	-	TRBD2	TGTGCCAGCAGCCAAGAGGGGGATAGCGGGAGAGAGACCCAGTACTTC	CASSQEGDSGRETQYF
TRBJ2-7	TRBV13	-	-	TGTGCCAGCAGCTCTGGAACGTTGGGCAGGGGAACCTACGAGCAGTACTTC	CASSSGTLGRGTYEQYF
TRBJ2-2	TRBV18	-	-	TGTGCCAGCTCCCTGGACGCGAACACCGGGGAGCTGTTTTTT	CASSLDANTGELFF
TRBJ1-3	TRBV6-1	-	-	TGTGCCAGCAGTGTTGTGGCAGACTCTGGAAACACCATATATTTT	CASSVVADSGNTIYF
TRBJ2-1	TRBV7-8	-	TRBD2	TGTGCCAGCAGCTTAGGCGGGAGGTCCTACAATGAGCAGTTCTTC	CASSLGGRSYNEQFF
TRBJ2-7	TRBV21-1	-	-	TGTGCCAGCAGCAAAGAGCCAGCAGGGGTGGTCTACGAGCAGTACTTC	CASSKEPAGVVYEQYF
TRBJ1-1	TRBV7-2	-	-	TGTGCCAGCAGCTTAGGGGGATTCACTGAAGCTTTCTTT	CASSLGGFTEAFF
TRBJ2-1	TRBV5-1	-	TRBD2	TGCGCCAGCAGCTTGATCGAGCGGGAGGGGAATGAGCAGTTCTTC	CASSLIEREGNEQFF
TRBJ2-2	TRBV11-2	-	-	TGTGCCAGCAGCCCGCTATCGAAGCCGGGGGAGCTGTTTTTT	CASSPLSKPGELFF
TRBJ1-3	TRBV29-1	-	-	TGCAGCGTTGCAGGGGCTGGAAACACCATATATTTT	CSVAGAGNTIYF
TRBJ1-5	TRBV30	-	-	TGTGCCTGGAGTGTTACAGCAATACAGCCCCAGCATTTT	CAWSVTAIQPQHF
TRBJ2-7	TRBV6-6	once	-	TGTGCCAGCAGGCGAGTGGGGGGCTCCTACGAGCAGTACTTC	CASRRVGGSYEQYF
TRBJ1-2	TRBV28	-	-	TGTGCCAGCAGCTCGGTCTGGGATGGCTACACCTTC	CASSSVWDGYTF
TRBJ1-4	TRBV7-2	-	-	TGTGCCAGCAGCTTATTTGTAAATGAAAAACTGTTTTTT	CASSLFVNEKLFF
TRBJ2-7	TRBV30	-	-	TGTGCCCCCCGACTAGGTGGGTCCTACGAGCAGTACTTC	CAPRLGGSYEQYF
TRBJ2-2	TRBV7-9	-	TRBD2	TGTGCCAGCAGCTTACCCGCGGGGGGCGGGGAGCTGTTTTTT	CASSLPAGGGELFF
TRBJ2-5	TRBV7-3	-	-	TGTGCCAGCAGCGATGGGACGGCACAAGAGACCCAGTACTTC	CASSDGTAQETQYF
TRBJ1-3	TRBV6-1	-	-	TGTGCCAGCAGTCGAAGCGGGGATCTAGGAAACACCATATATTTT	CASSRSGDLGNTIYF
TRBJ2-1	TRBV18	once	TRBD1	TGTGCCAGCTCACCACGCCAGGGGGCAAATGAGCAGTTCTTC	CASSPRQGANEQFF
TRBJ1-1	TRBV19	few	TRBD1	TGTGCCAGTAGGGACAGGGATACTGAAGCTTTCTTT	CASRDRDTEAFF
TRBJ2-7	TRBV19	-	TRBD1	TGTGCCAGTAGTTTGAGGACAGGGGGCGCGGACGAGCAGTACTTC	CASSLRTGGADEQYF
TRBJ2-3	TRBV11-2	many	-	TGTGCCAGCAGCGGGGGTGTCAGTTCCACGGGTACGCAGTATTTT	CASSGGVSSTGTQYF
TRBJ1-5	TRBV21-1	-	-	TGTGCCAGCAGCAAAGTATACGTAAATCAGCCCCAGCATTTT	CASSKVYVNQPQHF
TRBJ2-7	TRBV6-1	-	-	TGTGCCAGCAGTGAATATGGACTCGAGTCCTACGAGCAGTACTTC	CASSEYGLESYEQYF
TRBJ1-4	TRBV6-6	-	-	TGTGCCAGCAGTTACGGGCAGACAACTAATGAAAAACTGTTTTTT	CASSYGQTTNEKLFF
TRBJ2-3	TRBV9	-	-	TGTGCCAGCAGCGTAGGAGCGAGAACTAGCACAGATACGCAGTATTTT	CASSVGARTSTDTQYF
TRBJ2-6	TRBV5-1	-	-	TGCGCCAGCAGCTTCTCTCCCTCGTCTGGGGCCAACGTCCTGACTTTC	CASSFSPSSGANVLTF
TRBJ2-3	TRBV19	-	TRBD1	TGTGCCAGTGCCCCGGGACAGGGGTCCACAGATACGCAGTATTTT	CASAPGQGSTDTQYF
TRBJ2-7	TRBV28	-	TRBD2	TGTGCCAGCAGTATTAGCGGGAGGGCCTACGAGCAGTACTTC	CASSISGRAYEQYF